This paragraph covers one T cell receptor beta chain sequence. Patients at the Seattle site were enrolled during active infection and followed longitudinally. In the original processing: Reference gene primers were amplified, and this amplification served to estimate nucleated cell counts. This table comes from immunoSEQ multiplex PCR, and its TCRdb copy is limited to in-frame clones, with some not included. Clone size and V and J calls were adopted from that table, with D and trimming inferred from the DNA. The sample consists of more than 200,000 clones, around nine tenths of them appearing once. This sample was taken from a study of blood T cell repertoires in COVID-19. Across the whole study: COVID-19 samples from acute and convalescent phases originated in the United States, Italy and Spain. PBMCs, B-cell-depleted T cells, or T cells provided the cDNA or gDNA that made up the material.

Looked up from germline, CDR1 is MDHEN and CDR2 is SYDVKM. V dropped 7 bases and J dropped 4; count of bases not matched to a gene: 14. This CDR3 comprises 16 residues. The chain links TRBV28 to TRBJ2-7; 9 bases match TRBD1. This clonotype was sampled from an older woman with COVID-19, enrolled during active disease. Sequenced sample: peripheral blood. CDR3 protein: CASNPSRGQGGYEQYF. The CDR3 nucleotides are TGTGCCAGCAACCCATCTCGGGGACAGGGAGGGTACGAGCAGTACTTC.